Shown below are 26 T cell receptor beta chains from a single sample sequenced in a study of shared clonotypes between healthy human individuals. Here immunoSEQ multiplex PCR was the method, and the copy in TCRdb shows in-frame clones only, minus some. The sample carries about half a million clones, about 84% recorded once. The sample consisted of PBMCs. All receptors derive from a middle-aged woman in good health. Some clones in this sample may be carry-over from other donors' samples.

The chain combines TRBV19 with TRBJ2-3; the D is unclear. The CDR3 spans 14 residues. V lost 5 bases and J 2 bases, leaving 11 bases between the germline ends. CDR1 and CDR2 (germline): LNHDA, SQIVND (reference sequence). The CDR3 here is CASSLPGLTDTQYF. CDR3 DNA sequence: TGTGCCAGTAGTTTACCGGGCCTCACAGATACGCAGTATTTT.

Worth noting for this clone: With a much larger clone just one base away, this may be a read error. The V gene is TRBV9, the J gene TRBJ2-1; 14 positions match TRBD2. V lost 4 bases and J lost 9; bases outside the gene matches: 6. Germline-derived CDR1 and CDR2 are SGDLS and YYNGEE. This CDR3 region has 15 residues. DNA of the CDR3: TGTGCCAGCAGCCCCGGGACTAGCGGGAGAGGTGAGCAGTTCTTC. Its protein is CASSPGTSGRGEQFF.

V gene TRBV9 combines with J gene TRBJ2-2; 9 bases fit TRBD2. The CDR3 runs 17 residues. Germline-derived CDR1 and CDR2 are SGDLS and YYNGEE. With 3 bases clipped from V and 4 bases from J, the junction kept 10 bases outside the gene matches. Written as DNA, the CDR3 is TGTGCCAGCAGCGCACTCCCAGCGGGAGGTGGCACCGGGGAGCTGTTTTTT. Translated, it gives CASSALPAGGGTGELFF.

This clone was recorded once. This chain uses TRBV27 with TRBJ2-3; a weak D match, TRBD2 (6 bases). Between the trimmed V and J ends, which lost 4 bases and 3 bases, there was a span of 17 bases. There are 16 residues in the CDR3. Germline lookup yields CDR1 MNHEY and CDR2 SMNVEV (reference sequence). The CDR3 loop is CASSSTARGWTDTQYF. In DNA, the CDR3 is TGTGCCAGCAGTTCCACCGCCCGGGGGTGGACAGATACGCAGTATTTT.

The table lists this clone with a few counts. This is likely an artifact of a read error, given a far larger clone one base away. V usage is TRBV30 and J usage is TRBJ1-5; no clear D. Germline V gene lookup returns CDR1 GTSNPN and CDR2 SVGIG (reference sequence). V dropped 1 base and J dropped 7 bases, with 20 bases sitting between them. CDR3 length equals 16 residues. This CDR3 reads CAWSGGGWQENQPQHF. The CDR3 nucleotides are TGTGCCTGGAGTGGCGGCGGGTGGCAGGAGAACCAGCCCCAGCATTTT.

This clone was observed many times. Other DNA sequences within the sample encode an identical CDR3. This chain connects TRBV7-9 to TRBJ1-1; TRBD1 is a possible D gene (5 bases). Germline CDR1 is SEHNR and CDR2 is FQNEAQ (reference sequence). Trimming removed 5 bases at V and 2 bases at J, with 12 bases between. This CDR3 spans 14 amino acids. The CDR3 sequence is CASSPRQRNTEAFF. The CDR3 DNA reads as TGTGCCAGCAGCCCCCGACAGAGAAACACTGAAGCTTTCTTT.

This clone was seen more than once but under ten times. The chain links TRBV7-3 to TRBJ2-2; D may be TRBD2 (6 bases). The CDR3 totals 18 residues. The germline gives CDR1 SGHTA, CDR2 FQGTGA. With 4 bases removed from V and 2 bases from J, the gap between germline ends came to 20 bases. The DNA of the CDR3 is TGTGCCAGCAGCTCCCTAGCGACCCGGTTCCCCAACACCGGGGAGCTGTTTTTT. Encoded protein: CASSSLATRFPNTGELFF.

The V and J genes are TRBV2 and TRBJ2-7; D remains unclear. The V end was cut by 1 base, the J end by 2 bases, with 18 bases between. Germline V gene sequence: CDR1 SNHLY, CDR2 FYNNEI. The CDR3 runs 17 residues. The CDR3 sequence: CASSEEWSPDGTYEQYF. The CDR3 DNA is TGTGCCAGCAGTGAAGAGTGGTCCCCGGACGGTACCTACGAGCAGTACTTC.

This chain uses TRBV2 with TRBJ2-3; D is possibly TRBD1 or TRBD2 (5 bases each). The V end was cut by 5 bases, the J end by 0 bases, with 12 bases between. The CDR3 extends over 15 amino acids. In germline, CDR1 is SNHLY, CDR2 FYNNEI. The CDR3 DNA reads TGTGCCAGCAGTCCGCCCGGGGCTAGCACAGATACGCAGTATTTT. This codes for CASSPPGASTDTQYF.

CDR3 amino acids: CASSTSLGEHYGYTF. The CDR3 bases are TGTGCCAGCAGCACATCCCTGGGGGAGCACTATGGCTACACCTTC. The chain has TRBV7-2 and TRBJ1-2; D is perhaps TRBD1 (5 bases). This CDR3 contains 15 residues. The germline V and J ends were trimmed by 5 bases and 3 bases, with 16 bases remaining between them. Looked up from germline, CDR1 is SGHTA and CDR2 is FQGNSA.

CDR3 sequence: CASSLEITSGRVYNEQFF. CDR3 nucleotides: TGCGCCAGCAGCTTGGAGATTACTAGCGGGAGGGTTTACAATGAGCAGTTCTTC. The V call is TRBV5-1, the J call TRBJ2-1; TRBD2 matches 13 bases. Germline CDR1 is SGHRS and CDR2 is YFSETQ. Trimming at V came to 0 bases and at J to 4 bases, leaving 7 bases not matched to a gene. The length of the CDR3 is 18 residues.

The CDR3 DNA follows: TGTGCCAGCGGGGGTGTCGGAGGTACTGAAGCTTTCTTT. It yields the protein CASGGVGGTEAFF. V gene TRBV5-4 combines with J gene TRBJ1-1, with D possibly being TRBD1 (5 bases). The germline V gene has CDR1 SGHNT and CDR2 YYREEE (reference sequence). Trimming took off 7 bases at V and 5 bases at J, with 15 bases between the two ends. The CDR3 is 13 amino acids.

The J gene is TRBJ2-1, the V gene TRBV6-5; 9 bases fit TRBD2. V was pared by 10 bases and J by 8 bases, with 12 bases of the junction left unmatched. This CDR3 is built from 14 residues. Germline V gene lookup returns CDR1 MNHEY and CDR2 SVGAGI. CDR3 residues: CATKPGLATDEQFF. CDR3 coding DNA: TGTGCCACCAAGCCGGGACTAGCCACGGATGAGCAGTTCTTC.

The J gene is TRBJ1-5, the V gene TRBV19; possible D gene TRBD1, 5 bases. The CDR3 runs 18 residues. V was pared by 0 bases and J by 0 bases, with 15 bases between. In germline, CDR1 is LNHDA, CDR2 SQIVND (reference sequence). CDR3 loop: CASSIDGWRGNSNQPQHF. As DNA, the CDR3 is TGTGCCAGTAGTATAGATGGTTGGAGGGGTAATAGCAATCAGCCCCAGCATTTT. Full variable domain (missing parts from reference TRBV19 and TRBJ1-5): DGGITQSPKYLFRKEGQNVTLSCEQNLNHDAMYWYRQDPGQGLRLIYYSQIVNDFQKGDIAEGYSVSREKKESFPLTVTSAQKNPTAFYLCASSIDGWRGNSNQPQHFGDGTRLSIL.

The CDR3 DNA reads TGTGCCAGCAGCCTTAGGGGCGTCGATGGCTACACCTTC. This encodes CASSLRGVDGYTF. The chain couples TRBV6-1 to TRBJ1-2; weak D call: TRBD1 (5 bases). CDR3 length: 13 amino acids. Trimming pared 6 bases from V and 6 bases from J, leaving 14 bases between. Germline V gives CDR1 MNHNS, CDR2 SASEGT.

This clone showed up many times. CDR3 DNA: TGCGCCAGCAGCCAACTACTAGCGGGAGGCGAGCAGTTCTTC. It codes for CASSQLLAGGEQFF. V and J are TRBV4-3 and TRBJ2-1; 12 positions match TRBD2. Germline V lookup: CDR1 LGHNA, CDR2 YSLEER. The CDR3 loop spans 14 amino acids. J lost 10 bases, V lost 2 bases, and 3 bases had no gene match.

To note about this clone: One end of the junction does not line up with germline, which may come from a read error. This chain uses TRBV7-9 with TRBJ1-2; possible D gene TRBD1, 6 bases. CDR1 is SEHNR, CDR2 FQNEAQ, per germline (reference sequence). This CDR3 is built from 12 residues. The chain's CDR3 is CASSSREPGAPF. As DNA, the CDR3 is TGTGCCAGCAGCTCGCGGGAGCCGGGGGCCCCTTTC. Full variable domain (remainder filled in from reference TRBV7-9 and TRBJ1-2): DTGVSQNPRHKITKRGQNVTFRCDPISEHNRLYWYRQTLGQGPEFLTYFQNEAQLEKSRLLSDRFSAERPKGSFSTLEIQRTEQGDSAMYLCASSSREPGAPFGSGTRLTVV.

J is TRBJ1-4 and V is TRBV30, with D perhaps matching TRBD1 (5 bases). V lost 6 bases to trimming and J lost 4 bases, with 21 bases between them. CDR1 and CDR2 from the germline V gene are GTSNPN and SVGIG (reference sequence). This CDR3 spans 16 amino acids. Here the CDR3 reads CACTSSPGRVNEKLFF. The CDR3 nucleotides read TGTGCCTGTACATCCAGCCCGGGACGAGTTAATGAAAAACTGTTTTTT. Supplemented by reference TRBV30 and TRBJ1-4, the full variable domain reads SQTIHQWPATLVQPVGSPLSLECTVEGTSNPNLYWYRQAAGRGLQLLFYSVGIGQISSEVPQNLSASRPQDRQFILSSKKLLLSDSGFYLCACTSSPGRVNEKLFFGSGTQLSVL.

DNA for the CDR3: TGCAGCGTGCCCCCCGGGGGGCGCGGATATCCCACAGATACGCAGTATTTT. It is translated as CSVPPGGRGYPTDTQYF. This rearrangement joins TRBV29-1 to TRBJ2-3; a weak D match, TRBD2 (7 bases). The V gene's germline CDR1 is SQVTM and CDR2 ANQGSEA. The V end lost 6 bases, the J end lost 2 bases, and 24 bases lay between the germline ends. The CDR3 extends over 17 amino acids.

This clone has just a few counts. The V gene is TRBV23-1, the J gene TRBJ1-1, with D uncertain. TRBV23-1 falls under the ORF class, with uncertain function. CDR3 size: 14 residues. The ends were cut back, 4 bases at V and 1 base at J, with 10 bases in the middle. As DNA, the CDR3 is TGCGCCAGCAGTCGGCCACCGCCGAACACTGAAGCTTTCTTT. It encodes CASSRPPPNTEAFF.

On this clone itself: This may be a read error, as it is one base from a much larger clone. The same CDR3 arises from other DNA sequences in this sample as well. The chain links TRBV5-6 to TRBJ2-5; no reliable D call. Germline CDR1 and CDR2: SGHDT and YYEEEE. The CDR3 sequence is 12 residues long. V gave up 3 bases and J gave up 0 bases, with 3 bases separating them. The CDR3 DNA reads TGTGCCAGCAGCTCTTACCAAGAGACCCAGTACTTC. It translates to CASSSYQETQYF.

The rearrangement uses TRBV30 and TRBJ2-2; D might be TRBD2 (6 bases). This CDR3 is built from 13 residues. The germline V gene has CDR1 GTSNPN and CDR2 SVGIG (reference sequence). Trimming removed 4 bases at V and 4 bases at J, with 10 bases between. The CDR3 sequence: CAWIAGPTGELFF. The CDR3 bases are TGTGCCTGGATTGCGGGACCCACCGGGGAGCTGTTTTTT.

The chain links TRBV7-3 to TRBJ2-2; D might be TRBD1 (5 bases). CDR3 size: 16 residues. With 2 bases removed from V and 6 bases from J, the gap between germline ends came to 16 bases. The germline V gene has CDR1 SGHTA and CDR2 FQGTGA. CDR3 sequence reads: CASSLWGVSAAGELFF. The CDR3 DNA is TGTGCCAGCAGCTTATGGGGCGTATCGGCTGCCGGGGAGCTGTTTTTT.

This clone has just one count. This likely reflects a read error, since a far larger clone is one base away. Other DNA sequences from this sample encode an identical CDR3 as well. The chain recombines TRBV5-6 with TRBJ2-1; 12 nucleotides line up with TRBD2. The CDR3 totals 15 residues. Germline CDR1 SGHDT, CDR2 YYEEEE. The junction had 4 bases not matched to a gene; V was cut back by 4 bases and J by 5 bases. The CDR3 DNA sequence: TGTGCCAGCAGCCCACGGACTAGCGGGAACAATGAGCAGTTCTTC. Its translation: CASSPRTSGNNEQFF.

V is TRBV19 and J is TRBJ2-2; D not resolved. The CDR3 has 14 amino acids. V lost 5 bases and J lost 1, with 8 bases in between. CDR1 LNHDA and CDR2 SQIVND come from the germline V gene (reference sequence). The CDR3, as DNA: TGTGCCAGTAGTGAGACACAGAACACCGGGGAGCTGTTTTTT. Translation gives CASSETQNTGELFF.

This clone was picked up one time. The chain links TRBV7-8 to TRBJ2-5; D gene unclear. This CDR3 comprises 14 residues. V lost 1 base to trimming and J lost 5 bases, with 11 bases between them. Germline V gene sequence: CDR1 SGHVS, CDR2 FQNEAQ. CDR3 residues: CASSLGPMGETQYF. The CDR3 DNA sequence: TGTGCCAGCAGCTTAGGCCCAATGGGGGAGACCCAGTACTTC.